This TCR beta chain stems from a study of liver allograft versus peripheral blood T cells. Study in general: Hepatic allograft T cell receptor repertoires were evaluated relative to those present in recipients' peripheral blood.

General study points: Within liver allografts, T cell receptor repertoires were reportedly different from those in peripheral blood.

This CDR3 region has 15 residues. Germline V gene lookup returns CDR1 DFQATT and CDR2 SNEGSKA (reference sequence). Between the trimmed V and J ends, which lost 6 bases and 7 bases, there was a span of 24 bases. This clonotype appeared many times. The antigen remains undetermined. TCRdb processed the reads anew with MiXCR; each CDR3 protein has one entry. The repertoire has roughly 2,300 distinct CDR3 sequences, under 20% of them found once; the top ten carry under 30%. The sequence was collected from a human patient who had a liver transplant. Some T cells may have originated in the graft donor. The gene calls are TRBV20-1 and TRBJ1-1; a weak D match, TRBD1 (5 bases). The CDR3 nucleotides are TGCAGTGCGGAAGCACCGGGACCCGGCGGGTATGAAGCTTTCTTT. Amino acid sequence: CSAEAPGPGGYEAFF.